This T cell receptor beta chain was observed in a study of cytomegalovirus exposure and HLA in healthy donors. There are a few counts of this clone. Its specificity is unknown. The CDR3 totals 13 residues. With 7 bases clipped from V and 8 bases from J, the junction kept 5 bases outside the gene matches. CDR1 is MNHEY and CDR2 is SVGAGI in the germline V gene. PCR primers comprised 60 Vbeta and 13 Jbeta primers. Produced via immunoSEQ multiplex PCR; TCRdb's table is partial and in-frame only. The data contain around 130,000 clones, 70% to 80% of them singletons. Overall study findings and caveats: Some TCR beta chains (roughly 150 of them) were listed as cytomegalovirus-associated. Some V segments, TRBV6-2 and TRBV6-3 among them, were indistinguishable and were therefore excluded.

Donors had nominal health at sampling but likely had unrecorded immune exposures. The J gene is TRBJ1-6, the V gene TRBV6-5, with TRBD1 matching over 7 bases. Sequenced input: PBMCs. The source of this sequence is a woman in her fifties or sixties in good health and CMV-seropositive. The CDR3 nucleotides are TGTGCCAGCACCAGGGACAGTTATTCACCCCTCCACTTT. Protein: CASTRDSYSPLHF.